These T cell receptor beta chains were read from a single sample in a study of blood T cell repertoires in COVID-19. Clones were sequenced by immunoSEQ multiplex PCR, and TCRdb holds only the in-frame ones, with some missing. This sample has 30,000 or so clones; roughly nine tenths occur once, and the top ten carry almost 10%. The material sequenced was peripheral blood. The receptors come from a human donor with active COVID-19. The donor label of this sample is uncertain. CDR3s include the opening cysteine and the closing phenylalanine or tryptophan. The order of the fields is D gene, clone size, J gene, V gene, CDR3 protein, CDR3 DNA. The D gene is left open where the match is weak. Clone sizes are given selectively: once, few, many, or a class where the clone is expanded.

>TRBD2|-|TRBJ2-4|TRBV27
CASSSVGGGVSKNIQYF
TGTGCCAGCAGTTCCGTCGGCGGGGGGGTATCCAAAAACATTCAGTACTTC
>TRBD2|-|TRBJ2-7|TRBV23-1
CASSQSNLGLGLAGGIYEQYF
TGCGCCAGCAGTCAATCGAACCTGGGCTTGGGACTAGCGGGAGGCATATACGAGCAGTACTTC
>-|-|TRBJ1-1|TRBV5-4
CASSEPGQMNTEAFF
TGTGCCAGCAGTGAGCCGGGACAAATGAACACTGAAGCTTTCTTT
>-|-|TRBJ1-2|TRBV6-5
CASNHGQNYGYTF
TGTGCCAGCAACCATGGGCAGAACTATGGCTACACCTTC
>TRBD1|-|TRBJ1-2|TRBV6-5
CASSYSMTGGGYGYTF
TGTGCCAGCAGTTACTCGATGACAGGGGGCGGCTATGGCTACACCTTC
>TRBD2|-|TRBJ2-1|TRBV4-2
CASSQDLASGGPVYVF
TGTGCCAGCAGCCAAGATCTGGCTAGCGGGGGGCCCGTCTACGTCTTC
>-|-|TRBJ1-2|TRBV4-2
CASSQYDFGSSYGYTF
TGTGCCAGCAGCCAATATGACTTCGGGTCTAGCTATGGCTACACCTTC
>-|-|TRBJ1-5|TRBV5-5
CASSGATGADQPQHF
TGTGCCAGCAGCGGCGCGACAGGTGCCGATCAGCCCCAGCATTTT
>TRBD2|-|TRBJ2-7|TRBV7-2
CASSLRGLAYEQYF
TGTGCCAGCAGCTTACGGGGACTAGCGTACGAGCAGTACTTC
>TRBD1|-|TRBJ2-3|TRBV12-5
CASALGGYTDTQYF
TGTGCTAGTGCCCTAGGGGGCTACACAGATACGCAGTATTTT
>-|-|TRBJ2-1|TRBV6-2/TRBV6-3
CASSYTPVLYNEQFF
TGTGCCAGCAGTTATACCCCGGTACTCTACAATGAGCAGTTCTTC
>TRBD1|-|TRBJ1-5|TRBV3-1/TRBV3-2
CASSQRTGIYQPQHF
TGTGCCAGCAGCCAAAGGACAGGGATTTATCAGCCCCAGCATTTT
>TRBD2|-|TRBJ2-3|TRBV4-3
CASSLRLATDTQYF
TGCGCCAGCAGCCTCAGACTAGCGACAGATACGCAGTATTTT
>TRBD1|-|TRBJ2-7|TRBV5-1
CASSFRDRGYEQYF
TGCGCCAGCAGCTTCCGGGACAGGGGATACGAGCAGTACTTC
>TRBD2|once|TRBJ2-1|TRBV11-2
CASSPAGGRANEQFF
TGTGCCAGCAGCCCAGCCGGCGGGAGAGCCAATGAGCAGTTCTTC
>TRBD1|-|TRBJ1-1|TRBV7-9
CASSSGTATEAFF
TGTGCCAGCAGCTCAGGGACAGCCACTGAAGCTTTCTTT
>TRBD2|-|TRBJ2-2|TRBV5-1
CASSFPGLAGDSNTGELFF
TGCGCCAGCAGCTTCCCCGGGCTAGCGGGGGATTCGAACACCGGGGAGCTGTTTTTT
>-|once|TRBJ2-7|TRBV7-2
CASSNSGGRSYEQYF
TGTGCCAGCAGCAACAGTGGGGGGAGGTCCTACGAGCAGTACTTC
>-|-|TRBJ2-1|TRBV7-9
CASSLGSRVYEQFF
TGTGCCAGCAGCTTAGGCTCCAGGGTGTATGAGCAGTTCTTC
>-|-|TRBJ2-7|TRBV3-1/TRBV3-2
CASSEAPPLVFPYEQYF
TGTGCCAGCAGCGAGGCCCCACCACTAGTCTTCCCCTACGAGCAGTACTTC
>TRBD2|-|TRBJ2-1|TRBV4-3
CASSQEAGVGDEQFF
TGCGCCAGCAGCCAAGAAGCGGGAGTCGGGGATGAGCAGTTCTTC
>TRBD1|-|TRBJ1-2|TRBV3-1/TRBV3-2
CASSPGQVVSGYTF
TGTGCCAGCAGCCCGGGACAGGTCGTCTCGGGGTACACCTTC
>TRBD2|-|TRBJ2-3|TRBV3-1/TRBV3-2
CASSQVRGSGRRSDTQYF
TGTGCCAGCAGCCAAGTCCGTGGGAGCGGGAGAAGGTCAGATACGCAGTATTTT
>TRBD1|-|TRBJ1-1|TRBV18
CASSSDRMNTEAFF
TGTGCCAGCTCGTCGGACAGGATGAACACTGAAGCTTTCTTT
>TRBD1|-|TRBJ1-1|TRBV2
CASNTGTGTEAFF
TGTGCCAGCAATACCGGGACAGGGACTGAAGCTTTCTTT
>-|-|TRBJ2-7|TRBV7-9
CASSLSSGYEQYF
TGTGCCAGCAGCTTATCATCAGGATACGAGCAGTACTTC
>-|few|TRBJ2-3|TRBV19
CASTNGVTSTDTQYF
TGTGCCAGTACTAACGGGGTCACTAGCACAGATACGCAGTATTTT
>-|-|TRBJ1-6|TRBV11-2
CASSLESGNNSPLHF
TGTGCCAGCAGCTTAGAGTCCGGGAACAATTCACCCCTCCACTTT
>-|once|TRBJ1-5|TRBV18
CASSLTSDSHLYSNQPQHF
TGTGCCAGCTCACTTACGTCGGACAGTCACCTGTATAGCAATCAGCCCCAGCATTTT
>TRBD1|-|TRBJ1-1|TRBV6-5
CASSQGAANTEAFF
TGTGCCAGCAGCCAGGGGGCGGCGAACACTGAAGCTTTCTTT
>TRBD2|-|TRBJ2-7|TRBV19
CASSTSYLPPSGSPWEQYF
TGTGCCAGTAGTACCTCTTATCTCCCTCCTAGCGGGAGTCCGTGGGAGCAGTACTTC
>TRBD1|once|TRBJ1-2|TRBV3-1/TRBV3-2
CASSRRQGRDYGYTF
TGTGCCAGCAGCCGTCGACAGGGGCGCGACTATGGCTACACCTTC
>TRBD2|-|TRBJ2-3|TRBV7-9
CASSFAGADTQYF
TGTGCCAGCAGCTTCGCGGGGGCAGATACGCAGTATTTT
>-|-|TRBJ2-5|TRBV2
CASSGEGRETQYF
TGTGCCAGCAGTGGAGAGGGTCGGGAGACCCAGTACTTC
>TRBD1|once|TRBJ1-2|TRBV7-3
CASSLDRVGYGYTF
TGTGCCAGCAGCTTGGACAGGGTCGGCTATGGCTACACCTTC
>TRBD1|-|TRBJ2-5|TRBV28
CASLAGTEETQYF
TGTGCCAGCCTCGCAGGGACAGAAGAGACCCAGTACTTC
>-|-|TRBJ2-7|TRBV4-1
CASSPQGSRYEQYF
TGCGCCAGCAGCCCGCAGGGGTCACGCTACGAGCAGTACTTC
>TRBD1|-|TRBJ2-7|TRBV23-1
CASSQSQGTANEQYF
TGCGCCAGCAGTCAATCTCAGGGGACAGCCAACGAGCAGTACTTC
>-|-|TRBJ2-7|TRBV13
CASSSGAGNEQYF
TGTGCCAGCAGTTCAGGGGCCGGCAACGAGCAGTACTTC
>TRBD2|-|TRBJ2-5|TRBV9
CASSVDLAGGLKTQYF
TGTGCCAGCAGCGTTGATCTAGCGGGCGGTTTAAAGACCCAGTACTTC
>-|-|TRBJ1-4|TRBV7-2
CASSLQGPANEKLFF
TGTGCCAGCAGCTTACAGGGTCCAGCTAATGAAAAACTGTTTTTT
>TRBD1|-|TRBJ2-7|TRBV3-1/TRBV3-2
CASSVRDRTYEQYF
TGTGCCAGCAGCGTCCGGGACAGAACCTACGAGCAGTACTTC
>TRBD1|-|TRBJ2-7|TRBV5-1
CASSPPGQRPYEQYF
TGCGCCAGCAGCCCTCCGGGACAGAGACCCTACGAGCAGTACTTC
>TRBD1|-|TRBJ1-5|TRBV7-2
CASSFDRATLPQHF
TGTGCCAGCAGCTTCGACAGGGCAACCCTACCCCAGCATTTT
>-|few|TRBJ1-2|TRBV5-1
CASSLAREGGYTF
TGCGCCAGCAGCTTGGCCAGGGAGGGTGGCTACACCTTC
>TRBD1|-|TRBJ2-3|TRBV6-2/TRBV6-3
CASSYDRGPGADTQYF
TGTGCCAGCAGTTACGACAGGGGTCCAGGGGCAGATACGCAGTATTTT
>TRBD2|-|TRBJ2-1|TRBV7-3
CASSLNRAGLAGSYNEQFF
TGTGCCAGCAGCTTAAATCGCGCGGGACTAGCTGGTTCCTACAATGAGCAGTTCTTC
>-|-|TRBJ2-5|TRBV27
CASSLKGGPETQYF
TGTGCCAGCAGTTTAAAGGGGGGGCCGGAGACCCAGTACTTC
>TRBD2|-|TRBJ2-2|TRBV11-2
CASSWGLAGTGELFF
TGTGCCAGCAGCTGGGGACTAGCGGGGACCGGGGAGCTGTTTTTT
>-|few|TRBJ2-7|TRBV18
CASSPLKGSYEQYF
TGTGCCAGCTCACCTTTGAAGGGGTCCTACGAGCAGTACTTC
>TRBD2|-|TRBJ2-3|TRBV7-2
CASNSGGTTDTQYF
TGTGCCAGCAACTCGGGGGGAACAACAGATACGCAGTATTTT
>TRBD1|-|TRBJ1-1|TRBV10-1
CASSGTGPGGKIF
TGCGCCAGCAGTGGGACAGGCCCAGGGGGGAAGATCTTT
>TRBD2|-|TRBJ2-1|TRBV13
CASSLRGSGGAYGEQFF
TGTGCCAGCAGCTTAAGGGGTAGCGGGGGGGCCTATGGTGAGCAGTTCTTC
>-|-|TRBJ2-1|TRBV27
CASSTGQPPNEQFF
TGTGCCAGCAGTACCGGACAGCCCCCCAATGAGCAGTTCTTC
>-|-|TRBJ2-7|TRBV6-5
CASSPRARYEQYF
TGTGCCAGCAGCCCCAGGGCTCGCTACGAGCAGTACTTC
>TRBD1|-|TRBJ1-1|TRBV19
CASSQTGATEAFF
TGTGCCAGTAGTCAGACAGGGGCCACTGAAGCTTTCTTT
>TRBD1|once|TRBJ1-4|TRBV5-1
CASSLAVGQTNEKLFF
TGCGCCAGCAGCTTAGCTGTGGGACAGACTAATGAAAAACTGTTTTTT
>TRBD2|-|TRBJ2-1|TRBV19
CASSSPPGGNSAEQFF
TGTGCCAGTAGTAGCCCCCCGGGGGGAAATTCTGCTGAGCAGTTCTTC
>TRBD2|-|TRBJ2-3|TRBV19
CASNWAGGREGPDTQYF
TGTGCCAGTAATTGGGCCGGGGGGCGGGAGGGCCCAGATACGCAGTATTTT
>TRBD1|-|TRBJ2-3|TRBV12-5
CASGLPGTVADTQYF
TGTGCTAGTGGTTTGCCCGGGACAGTCGCAGATACGCAGTATTTT